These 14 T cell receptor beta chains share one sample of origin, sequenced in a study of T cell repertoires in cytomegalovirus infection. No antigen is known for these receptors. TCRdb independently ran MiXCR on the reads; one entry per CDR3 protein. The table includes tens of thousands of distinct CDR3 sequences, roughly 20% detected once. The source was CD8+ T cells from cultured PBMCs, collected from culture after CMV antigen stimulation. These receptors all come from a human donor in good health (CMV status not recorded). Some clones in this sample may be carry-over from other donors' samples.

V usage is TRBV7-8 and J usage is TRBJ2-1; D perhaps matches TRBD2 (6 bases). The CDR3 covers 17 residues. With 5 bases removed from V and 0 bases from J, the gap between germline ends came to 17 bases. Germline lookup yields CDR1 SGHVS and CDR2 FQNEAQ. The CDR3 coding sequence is TGTGCCAGCAGCCTCGGCTACCGGGACTCCTCCTACAATGAGCAGTTCTTC. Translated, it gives CASSLGYRDSSYNEQFF.

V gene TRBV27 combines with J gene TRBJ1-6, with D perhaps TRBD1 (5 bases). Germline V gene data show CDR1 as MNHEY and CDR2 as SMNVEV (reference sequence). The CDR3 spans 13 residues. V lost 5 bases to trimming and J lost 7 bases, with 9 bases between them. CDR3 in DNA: TGTGCCAGCAGTCCCCGACAGAATTCACCCCTCCACTTT. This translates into CASSPRQNSPLHF.

The CDR3 protein is CASSGEDRNTGELFF. In nucleotides, the CDR3 is TGTGCCAGCAGTGGGGAGGACAGGAACACCGGGGAGCTGTTTTTT. The chain links TRBV6-1 to TRBJ2-2; tentatively, D is TRBD1 or TRBD2 (6 bases each). Germline-derived CDR1 and CDR2 are MNHNS and SASEGT. The V gene lost 4 bases and the J gene lost 1 base, with 10 bases spanning the gap. This CDR3 is built from 15 residues.

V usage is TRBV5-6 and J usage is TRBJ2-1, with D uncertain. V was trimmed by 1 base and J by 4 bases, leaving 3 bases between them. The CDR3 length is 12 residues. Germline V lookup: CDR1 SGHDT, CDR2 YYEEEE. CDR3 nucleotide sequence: TGTGCCAGCAGCTTGCGGTACAATGAGCAGTTCTTC. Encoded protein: CASSLRYNEQFF.

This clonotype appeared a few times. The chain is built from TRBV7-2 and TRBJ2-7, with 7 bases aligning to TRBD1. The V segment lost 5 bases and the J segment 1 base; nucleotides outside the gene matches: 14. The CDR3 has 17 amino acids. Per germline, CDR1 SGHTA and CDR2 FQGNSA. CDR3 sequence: CASSPIGGRTYSYEQYF. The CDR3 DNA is TGTGCCAGCAGCCCAATAGGGGGCAGAACCTATTCCTACGAGCAGTACTTC.

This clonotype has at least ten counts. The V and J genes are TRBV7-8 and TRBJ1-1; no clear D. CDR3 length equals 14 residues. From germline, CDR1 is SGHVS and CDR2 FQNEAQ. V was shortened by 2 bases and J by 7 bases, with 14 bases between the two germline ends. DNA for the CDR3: TGTGCCAGCAGCTTAATGTCTGGACGGGATGAAGCTTTCTTT. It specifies CASSLMSGRDEAFF.

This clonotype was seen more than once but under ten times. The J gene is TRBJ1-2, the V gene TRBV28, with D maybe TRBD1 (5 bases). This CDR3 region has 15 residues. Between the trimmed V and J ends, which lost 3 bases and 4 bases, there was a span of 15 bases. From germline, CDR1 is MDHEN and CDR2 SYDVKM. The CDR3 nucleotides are TGTGCCAGCAGTTTGAGGGGTTTACAGTTCTATGGCTACACCTTC. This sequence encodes CASSLRGLQFYGYTF.

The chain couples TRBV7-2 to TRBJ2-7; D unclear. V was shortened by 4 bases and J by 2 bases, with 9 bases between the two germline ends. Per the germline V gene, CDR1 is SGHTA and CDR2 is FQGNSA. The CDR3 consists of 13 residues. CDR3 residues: CASSSQVTYEQYF. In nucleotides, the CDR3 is TGTGCCAGCAGCTCCCAGGTGACCTACGAGCAGTACTTC.

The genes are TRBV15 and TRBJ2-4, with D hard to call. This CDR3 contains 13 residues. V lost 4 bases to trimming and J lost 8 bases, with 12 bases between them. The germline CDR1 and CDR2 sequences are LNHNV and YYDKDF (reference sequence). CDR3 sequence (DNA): TGTGCCACCAGCACTGGACGGAAGGACATTCAGTACTTC. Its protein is CATSTGRKDIQYF.

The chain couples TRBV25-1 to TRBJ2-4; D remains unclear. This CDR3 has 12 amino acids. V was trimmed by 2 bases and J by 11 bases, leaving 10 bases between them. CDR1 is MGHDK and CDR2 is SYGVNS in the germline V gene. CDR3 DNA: TGTGCCAGCAGTGAAGTAAATGATGTTCAGTACTTC. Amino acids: CASSEVNDVQYF.

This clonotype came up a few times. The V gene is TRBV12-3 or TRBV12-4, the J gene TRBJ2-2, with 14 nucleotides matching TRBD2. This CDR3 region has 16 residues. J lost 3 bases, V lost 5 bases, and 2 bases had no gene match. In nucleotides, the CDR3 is TGTGCCAGCAGTCCGGGACTAGCGGGGGACACCGGGGAGCTGTTTTTT. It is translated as CASSPGLAGDTGELFF.

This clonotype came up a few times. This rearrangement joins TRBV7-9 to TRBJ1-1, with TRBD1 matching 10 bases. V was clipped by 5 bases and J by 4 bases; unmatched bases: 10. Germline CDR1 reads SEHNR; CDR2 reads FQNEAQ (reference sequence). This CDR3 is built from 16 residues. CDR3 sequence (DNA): TGTGCCAGCAGCCCTCCGGGACAGGGGAGCCCCACTGAAGCTTTCTTT. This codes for CASSPPGQGSPTEAFF.

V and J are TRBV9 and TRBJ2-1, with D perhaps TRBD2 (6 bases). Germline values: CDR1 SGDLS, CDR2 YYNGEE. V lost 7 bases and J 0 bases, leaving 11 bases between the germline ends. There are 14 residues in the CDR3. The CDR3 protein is CASGGGSSYNEQFF. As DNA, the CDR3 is TGTGCCAGCGGTGGAGGGAGCTCCTACAATGAGCAGTTCTTC.

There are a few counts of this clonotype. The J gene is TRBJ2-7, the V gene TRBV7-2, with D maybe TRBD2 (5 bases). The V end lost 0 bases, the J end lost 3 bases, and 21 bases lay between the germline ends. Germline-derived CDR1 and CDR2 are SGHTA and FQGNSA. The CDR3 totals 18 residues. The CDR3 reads CASSLAPGQEEFFYEQYF. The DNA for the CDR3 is TGTGCCAGCAGCTTAGCCCCCGGGCAGGAGGAGTTTTTCTACGAGCAGTACTTC. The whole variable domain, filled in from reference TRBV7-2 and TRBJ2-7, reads GAGVSQSPSNKVTEKGKDVELRCDPISGHTALYWYRQSLGQGLEFLIYFQGNSAPDKSGLPSDRFSAERTGGSVSTLTIQRTQQEDSAVYLCASSLAPGQEEFFYEQYFGPGTRLTVT.